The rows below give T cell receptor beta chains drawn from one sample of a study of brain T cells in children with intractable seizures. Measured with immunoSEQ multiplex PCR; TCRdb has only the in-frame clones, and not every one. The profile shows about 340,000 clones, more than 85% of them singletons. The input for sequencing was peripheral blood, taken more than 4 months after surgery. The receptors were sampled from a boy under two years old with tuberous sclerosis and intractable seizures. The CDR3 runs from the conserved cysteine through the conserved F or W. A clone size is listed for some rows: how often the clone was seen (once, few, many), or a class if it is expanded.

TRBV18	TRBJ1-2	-	CASSPWTGQGYTF
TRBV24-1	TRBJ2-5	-	CATSQRPWETQYF
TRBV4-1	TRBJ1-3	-	CASSPIGLVPGNTIYF
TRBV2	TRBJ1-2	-	CASSVGQGNYGYTF
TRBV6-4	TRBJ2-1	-	CASSPAGGSNEQFF
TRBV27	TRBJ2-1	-	CASSSTSGVHNEQFF
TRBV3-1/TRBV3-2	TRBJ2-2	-	CASSQDPVWTGELFF
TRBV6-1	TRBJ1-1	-	CASSEGGRGEAFF
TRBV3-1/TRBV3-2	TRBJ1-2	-	CASSLGPYGYTF
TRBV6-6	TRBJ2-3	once	CASSLGGTSGRAWMTDTQYF
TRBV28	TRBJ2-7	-	CASSLPGQGSHEQYF
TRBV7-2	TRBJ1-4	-	CASSSDGARSFF
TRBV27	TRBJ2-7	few	CASSFQRTYEQYF
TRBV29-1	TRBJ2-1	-	CSVEYGQFNLREQFF
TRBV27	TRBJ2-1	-	CASSYGSPSPGEQFF
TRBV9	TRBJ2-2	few	CASSARLAGVGTGELFF
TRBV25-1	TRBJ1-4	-	CASSAHLATNEKLFF
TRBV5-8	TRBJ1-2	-	CASSLVIGQGALGYGYTF
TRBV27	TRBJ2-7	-	CASSAVPGTFSYEQYF
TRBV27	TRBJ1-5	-	CASSFYSPYSNQPQHF
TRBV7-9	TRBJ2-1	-	CASRGPGYNEQFF
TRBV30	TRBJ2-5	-	CAWSVFQRETQYF
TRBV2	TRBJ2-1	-	CASMRGTSAYNEQFF
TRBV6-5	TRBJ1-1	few	CASSFPVRESNTEAFF
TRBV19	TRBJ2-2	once	CASSIDLAGELFF
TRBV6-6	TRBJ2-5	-	CASRKEGGGETQYF
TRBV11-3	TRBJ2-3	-	CASSTGGDTQYF
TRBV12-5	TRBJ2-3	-	CASGLDGDRGQGNTQYF
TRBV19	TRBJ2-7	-	CASSIEVPGTDSSYEQYF
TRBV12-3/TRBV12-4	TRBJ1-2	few	CASSLWTDYGYTF
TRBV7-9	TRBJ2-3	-	CASSLDSGSTDTQYF
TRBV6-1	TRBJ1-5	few	CASSERISNQPQHF
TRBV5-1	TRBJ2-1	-	CASSLKGSAYNEQFF
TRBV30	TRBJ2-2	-	CAWSLTGPGELFF
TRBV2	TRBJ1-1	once	CASSARLQGTSEAFF
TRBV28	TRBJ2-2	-	CASTTRGQGVGTGELFF
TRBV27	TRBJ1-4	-	CASSPWADPNEKLFF
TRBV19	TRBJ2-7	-	CASSARDTSSYEQYF
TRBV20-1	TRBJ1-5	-	CSASPNQPQHF
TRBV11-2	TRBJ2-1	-	CASSLDYPGFNEQFF
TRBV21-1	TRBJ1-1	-	CASTDTEAFF
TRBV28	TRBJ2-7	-	CASSLGSNYEQYF
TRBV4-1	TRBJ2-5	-	CASSLIHRPYQETQYF
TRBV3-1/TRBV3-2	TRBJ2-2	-	CASSRQGSGELFF
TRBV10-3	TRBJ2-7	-	CAISVPALSYEQYF